A single sample is the source of the 8 T cell receptor beta chains below, sequenced in a study of blood T cells in healthy people across ages. Then a second PCR, running about 6 to 11 cycles, was carried out with a sample-barcoded 5' primer and a J-beta primer mix. TCRdb re-derived calls from the 5' RACE reads in MiXCR, one entry per CDR3 protein. The sample has approximately 770,000 distinct CDR3 sequences; roughly 50% are singletons. Source material: blood. The origin of the receptors is a man aged 25 to 45 in good health.

This chain joins TRBV9 and TRBJ2-7; 11 bases are a match to TRBD2. With the DNA end fitting TRBJ2-5 better, the J assignment may be wrong. Germline values: CDR1 SGDLS, CDR2 YYNGEE. This CDR3 region has 14 residues. CDR3 sequence: CASSVSGREETQYF. The CDR3 nucleotides are TGTGCCAGCAGCGTTAGCGGGAGGGAAGAGACCCAGTACTTC.

The CDR3 DNA follows: TGTGCCAGCAGCTTAGAGATCTCGACCGGGCAGTACTTC. This codes for CASSLEISTGQYF. The rearrangement uses TRBV7-6 and TRBJ2-4; D remains ambiguous. There are 13 residues in the CDR3. The germline CDR1 and CDR2 sequences are SGHVS and FNYEAQ. V was cut by 1 base and J by 13 bases, with 14 bases left in between.

CDR3 nucleotides: TGTGCCAGCAGCTTCTTTGCAGGGACAGCAAGCGAGCAGTACTTC. Its protein is CASSFFAGTASEQYF. V and J are TRBV13 and TRBJ2-7; 7 bases align to TRBD1. The CDR3 has 15 amino acids. Per the germline V gene, CDR1 is PRHDT and CDR2 is FYEKMQ (reference sequence). V dropped 3 bases and J dropped 6; count of bases not matched to a gene: 11.

In regard to this clonotype: A junction end diverges from the germline sequence, so it may reflect a read error. V and J are TRBV12-3 or TRBV12-4 and TRBJ1-2, with D possibly TRBD1 on 6 matching bases. This CDR3 has 14 residues. The CDR3 protein is CASSLVGGPYGYTF. CDR3 bases: TGTGCTAGCAGTTTAGTTGGGGGCCCCTATGGCTACACCTTC.

A single count supports this clonotype. The V and J genes are TRBV27 and TRBJ2-4, with D unresolved. The assigned J gene may be wrong: the sequence end matches TRBJ2-7 better. This CDR3 spans 17 amino acids. CDR1 MNHEY and CDR2 SMNVEV come from the germline V gene (reference sequence). The CDR3 sequence is CASSPRGSPKSPYEQYF. The CDR3 coding sequence is TGTGCCAGCAGTCCCCGTGGCAGCCCTAAATCTCCCTACGAGCAGTACTTC.

CDR3 bases: TGTGCCAGCAGCTTCGGGGACAGAACAGATACGCAGTATTTT. As protein: CASSFGDRTDTQYF. The chain recombines TRBV13 with TRBJ2-3, with TRBD1 matching 7 bases. CDR1 and CDR2 from the germline V gene are PRHDT and FYEKMQ (reference sequence). V gave up 3 bases and J gave up 3 bases; unmatched junction bases: 3. The length of the CDR3 is 14 residues.

This clonotype was counted once. This sequence joins TRBV6-2 or TRBV6-3 and TRBJ2-7; 11 bases align to TRBD2. Looked up from germline, CDR1 is MNHEY and CDR2 is SVGEGT. CDR3 length: 17 amino acids. With 2 bases clipped from V and 5 bases from J, the junction kept 11 bases outside the gene matches. CDR3 sequence reads: CASSYQPTSGSSNEQYF. The CDR3 DNA sequence: TGTGCCAGCAGTTACCAGCCTACTAGCGGGAGTTCAAACGAGCAGTACTTC.

The CDR3 reads CASSVHSADSYEQYF. CDR3 sequence (DNA): TGTGCCAGCAGCGTACATTCGGCAGACTCCTACGAGCAGTACTTC. The gene calls are TRBV9 and TRBJ2-7; D is unclear. The CDR3 has 15 residues. Per the germline V gene, CDR1 is SGDLS and CDR2 is YYNGEE. Between the trimmed V and J ends, which lost 1 base and 0 bases, there was a span of 11 bases.